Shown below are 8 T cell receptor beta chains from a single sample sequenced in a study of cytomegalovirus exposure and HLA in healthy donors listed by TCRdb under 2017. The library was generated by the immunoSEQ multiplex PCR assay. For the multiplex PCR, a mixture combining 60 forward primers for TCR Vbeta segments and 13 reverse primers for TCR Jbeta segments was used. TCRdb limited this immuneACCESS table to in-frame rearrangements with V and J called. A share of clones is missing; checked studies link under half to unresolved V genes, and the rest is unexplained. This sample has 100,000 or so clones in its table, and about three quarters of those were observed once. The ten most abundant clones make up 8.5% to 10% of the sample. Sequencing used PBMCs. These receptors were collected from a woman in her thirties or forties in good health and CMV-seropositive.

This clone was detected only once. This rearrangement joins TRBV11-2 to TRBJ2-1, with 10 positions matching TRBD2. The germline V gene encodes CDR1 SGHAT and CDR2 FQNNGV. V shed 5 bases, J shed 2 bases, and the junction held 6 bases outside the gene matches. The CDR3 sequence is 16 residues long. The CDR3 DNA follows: TGTGCCAGCAGCCCCCCGGGACTAGCGACCTACAATGAGCAGTTCTTC. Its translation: CASSPPGLATYNEQFF.

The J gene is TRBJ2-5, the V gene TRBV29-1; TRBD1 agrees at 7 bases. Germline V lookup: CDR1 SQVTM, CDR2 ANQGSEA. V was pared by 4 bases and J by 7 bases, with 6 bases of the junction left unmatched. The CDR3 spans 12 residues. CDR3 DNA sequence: TGCAGCGTTGTAAGGGGGCAGGGGACCCAGTACTTC. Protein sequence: CSVVRGQGTQYF.

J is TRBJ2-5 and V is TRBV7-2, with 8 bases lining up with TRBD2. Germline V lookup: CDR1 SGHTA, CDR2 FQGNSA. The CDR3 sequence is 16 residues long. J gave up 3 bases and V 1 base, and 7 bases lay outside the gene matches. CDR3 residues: CASSLGRGGGKETQYF. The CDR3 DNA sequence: TGTGCCAGCAGCTTAGGAAGGGGCGGGGGGAAAGAGACCCAGTACTTC.

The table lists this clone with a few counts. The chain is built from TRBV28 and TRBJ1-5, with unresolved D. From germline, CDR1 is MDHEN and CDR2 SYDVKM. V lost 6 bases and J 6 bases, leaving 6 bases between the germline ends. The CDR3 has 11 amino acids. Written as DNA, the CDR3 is TGTGCCAGCAGCCGGAGTCAGCCCCAGCATTTT. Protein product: CASSRSQPQHF.

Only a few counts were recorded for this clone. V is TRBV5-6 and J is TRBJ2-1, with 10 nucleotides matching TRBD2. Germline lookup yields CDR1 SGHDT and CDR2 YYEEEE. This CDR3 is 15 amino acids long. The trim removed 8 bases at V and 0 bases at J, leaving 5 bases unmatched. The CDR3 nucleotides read TGTGCCAGTGACCCTAGCGGGGGCTCCTACAATGAGCAGTTCTTC. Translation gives CASDPSGGSYNEQFF.

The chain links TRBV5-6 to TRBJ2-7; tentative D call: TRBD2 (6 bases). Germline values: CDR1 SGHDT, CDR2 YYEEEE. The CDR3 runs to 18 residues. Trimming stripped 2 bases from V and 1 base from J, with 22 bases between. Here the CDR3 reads CASSFFVGGFAPSYEQYF. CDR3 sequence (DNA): TGTGCCAGCAGCTTTTTTGTGGGGGGTTTTGCGCCGTCCTACGAGCAGTACTTC.

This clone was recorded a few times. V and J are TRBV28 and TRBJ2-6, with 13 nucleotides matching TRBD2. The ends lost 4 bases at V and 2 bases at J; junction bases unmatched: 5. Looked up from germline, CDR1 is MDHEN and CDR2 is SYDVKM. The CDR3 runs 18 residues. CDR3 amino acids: CASSSRTSGSTGANVLTF. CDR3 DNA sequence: TGTGCCAGCAGTTCCCGGACTAGCGGGAGCACTGGGGCCAACGTCCTGACTTTC.

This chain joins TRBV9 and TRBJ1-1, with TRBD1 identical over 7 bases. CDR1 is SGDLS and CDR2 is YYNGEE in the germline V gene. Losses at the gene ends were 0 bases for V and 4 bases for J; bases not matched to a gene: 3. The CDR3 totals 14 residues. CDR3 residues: CASSVEAGGTEAFF. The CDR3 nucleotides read TGTGCCAGCAGCGTAGAGGCAGGGGGCACTGAAGCTTTCTTT.